This T cell receptor (beta chain) is from a study of stem cell transplantation in POMP-related autoinflammatory disease. Study-wide results and caveats: In PRAID patients, the number of distinct TRB V-J gene pairings was restricted.

This table comes from immunoSEQ multiplex PCR, and its TCRdb copy is limited to in-frame clones, with some not included. The sample has tens of thousands of clones; approximately 90% are singletons. The germline V and J ends were trimmed by 2 bases and 10 bases, with 33 bases remaining between them. The CDR3 runs 20 residues. Germline CDR1 is SGHNT and CDR2 is YENEEA. About this clone: Its antigen is unknown.

Sample: CD4+ T cells from PBMCs, taken after stem cell transplantation. The chain combines TRBV11-3 with TRBJ2-4, with D unclear. This sequence originates from a human patient with POMP-related autoinflammation and immune dysregulation (PRAID). A share of the T cells may be of graft donor origin. CDR3 sequence (DNA): TGTGCCAGCAGCTTAATCAACCCCGGTGGGCTTACGAGTGGGGTTGGGATTCAGTACTTC. This gives the protein CASSLINPGGLTSGVGIQYF.